In this sample, the clone carrying this TCR beta chain turned up a few times. Its antigen remains unknown. These data belong to a study of blood T cells in healthy people across ages. The study, taken as a whole, reports: A roughly linear fall in TCR beta diversity per million T cells was seen with increasing age.

The germline V and J ends were trimmed by 1 base and 2 bases, with 8 bases remaining between them. The CDR3 extends over 14 amino acids. Germline CDR1 and CDR2: KGHSH and LQKENI. A J-beta primer mix and a sample-barcoded 5' primer were used in a second PCR of about 6 to 12 cycles. No fewer than 2.5 million CDR3-containing paired-end reads came from each sample. TCRdb analysed the 5' RACE reads with MiXCR anew, one entry per CDR3 protein. The sample includes 1.5 million to 2 million distinct CDR3 sequences, 40% to 55% of them seen just once. V and J are TRBV18 and TRBJ2-5; D remains ambiguous. This sequence originates from a woman aged 40 to 50 in good health. Material for sequencing was blood. Written as DNA, the CDR3 is TGTGCCAGCTCACCACAGGCACCGCAAGAGACCCAGTACTTC. The encoded protein is CASSPQAPQETQYF.